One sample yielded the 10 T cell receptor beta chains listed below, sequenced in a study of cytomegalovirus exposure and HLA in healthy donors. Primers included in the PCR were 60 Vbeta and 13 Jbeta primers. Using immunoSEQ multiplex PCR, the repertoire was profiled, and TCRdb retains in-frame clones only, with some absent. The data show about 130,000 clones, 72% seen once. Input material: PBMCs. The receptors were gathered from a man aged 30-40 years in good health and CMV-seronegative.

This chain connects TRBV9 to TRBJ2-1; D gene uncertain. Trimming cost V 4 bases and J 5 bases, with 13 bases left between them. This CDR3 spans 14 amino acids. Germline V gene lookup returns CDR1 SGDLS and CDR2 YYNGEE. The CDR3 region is CASSTRQVNNEQFF. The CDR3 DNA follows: TGTGCCAGCAGCACACGGCAGGTGAACAATGAGCAGTTCTTC.

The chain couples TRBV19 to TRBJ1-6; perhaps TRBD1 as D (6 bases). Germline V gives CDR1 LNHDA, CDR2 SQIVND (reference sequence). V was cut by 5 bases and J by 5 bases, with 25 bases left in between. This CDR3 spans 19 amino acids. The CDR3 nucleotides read TGTGCCAGTAGTGTAACCGGACAGCAACCTTTTGCTAATAATTCACCCCTCCACTTT. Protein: CASSVTGQQPFANNSPLHF. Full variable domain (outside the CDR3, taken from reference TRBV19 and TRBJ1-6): DGGITQSPKYLFRKEGQNVTLSCEQNLNHDAMYWYRQDPGQGLRLIYYSQIVNDFQKGDIAEGYSVSREKKESFPLTVTSAQKNPTAFYLCASSVTGQQPFANNSPLHFGNGTRLTVT.

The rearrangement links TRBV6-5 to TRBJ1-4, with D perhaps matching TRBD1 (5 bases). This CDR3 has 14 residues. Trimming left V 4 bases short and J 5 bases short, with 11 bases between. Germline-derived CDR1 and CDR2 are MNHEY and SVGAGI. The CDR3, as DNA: TGTGCCAGCAGTTCAGGGATTTCAAATGAAAAACTGTTTTTT. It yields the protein CASSSGISNEKLFF.

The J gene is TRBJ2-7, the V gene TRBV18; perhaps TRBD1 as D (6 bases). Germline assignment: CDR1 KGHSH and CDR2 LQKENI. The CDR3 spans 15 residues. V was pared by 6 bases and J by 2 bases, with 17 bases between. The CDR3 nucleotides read TGTGCCAGCTCGGGGGCACCCCTCGGAGCCTACGAGCAGTACTTC. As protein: CASSGAPLGAYEQYF.

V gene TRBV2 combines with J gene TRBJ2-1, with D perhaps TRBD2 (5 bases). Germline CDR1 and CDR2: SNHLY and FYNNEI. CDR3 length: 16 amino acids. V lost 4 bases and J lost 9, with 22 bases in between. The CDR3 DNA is TGTGCCAGCAGTGGAAAGGATAGCGTACCAATATTTGAGCAGTTCTTC. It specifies CASSGKDSVPIFEQFF.

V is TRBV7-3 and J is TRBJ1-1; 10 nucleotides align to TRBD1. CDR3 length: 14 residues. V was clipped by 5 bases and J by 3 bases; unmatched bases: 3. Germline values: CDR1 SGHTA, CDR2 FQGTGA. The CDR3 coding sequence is TGTGCCAGCAGCCCGACAGGGGGCGACACTGAAGCTTTCTTT. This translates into CASSPTGGDTEAFF.

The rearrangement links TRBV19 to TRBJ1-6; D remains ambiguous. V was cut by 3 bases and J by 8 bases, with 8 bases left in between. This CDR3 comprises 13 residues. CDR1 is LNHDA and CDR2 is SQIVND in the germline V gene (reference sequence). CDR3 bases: TGTGCCAGTAGTATTAACGGGGATTCACCCCTCCACTTT. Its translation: CASSINGDSPLHF.

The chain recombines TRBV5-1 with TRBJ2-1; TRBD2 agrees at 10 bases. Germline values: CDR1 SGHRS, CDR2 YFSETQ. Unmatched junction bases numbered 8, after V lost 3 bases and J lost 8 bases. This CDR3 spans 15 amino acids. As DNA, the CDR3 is TGCGCCAGCAGCTGGAGCGGGGGGGTTTTCGATGAGCAGTTCTTC. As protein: CASSWSGGVFDEQFF.

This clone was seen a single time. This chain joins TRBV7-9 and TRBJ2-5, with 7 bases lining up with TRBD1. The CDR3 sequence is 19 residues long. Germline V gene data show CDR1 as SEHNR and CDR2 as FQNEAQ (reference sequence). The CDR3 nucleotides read TGTGCTCCGATTAGTGGTCTCCCTAAGGGACAGCAAAGGGGAAAGACCCAGTACTTC. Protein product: CAPISGLPKGQQRGKTQYF. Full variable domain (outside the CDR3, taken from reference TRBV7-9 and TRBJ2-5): DTGVSQNPRHKITKRGQNVTFRCDPISEHNRLYWYRQTLGQGPEFLTYFQNEAQLEKSRLLSDRFSAERPKGSFSTLEIQRTEQGDSAMYLCAPISGLPKGQQRGKTQYFGPGTRLLVL.

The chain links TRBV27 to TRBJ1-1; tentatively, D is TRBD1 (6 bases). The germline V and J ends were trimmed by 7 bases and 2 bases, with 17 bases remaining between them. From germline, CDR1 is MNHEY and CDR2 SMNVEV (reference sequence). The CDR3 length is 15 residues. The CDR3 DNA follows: TGTGCCAGCACCCTAACTTGGGGGGGCAACACTGAAGCTTTCTTT. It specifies CASTLTWGGNTEAFF.